A selection of T cell receptor beta chains follows, all from one sample in a study of cytomegalovirus exposure and HLA in healthy donors. Measured with immunoSEQ multiplex PCR; TCRdb has only the in-frame clones, and not every one. The sample includes 55,000 or so clones. The sample was PBMCs. These receptors were collected from a woman in her 50s in good health and CMV-seropositive. CDR3s include the opening cysteine and the closing phenylalanine or tryptophan. A D gene is named only where the DNA matches it firmly. The listing skips clone size in some rows; elsewhere it reads once, few, many or a size class.

CDR3nt: TGTGCCAGCAGCTTAGTCGGTTTGGATGGCTACACCTTC
CDR3aa: CASSLVGLDGYTF
j_gene: TRBJ1-2
d_gene: NA
abundance: NA
v_gene: TRBV7-8

CDR3nt: TGTGCCAGCAGCTCCCAGGGGAGTGAGCAGTTCTTC
CDR3aa: CASSSQGSEQFF
j_gene: TRBJ2-1
d_gene: NA
abundance: NA
v_gene: TRBV7-9

CDR3nt: TGTGCCAGCAGTTTGGGCGCGGGGGGTTTGAACACTGAAGCTTTCTTT
CDR3aa: CASSLGAGGLNTEAFF
j_gene: TRBJ1-1
d_gene: NA
abundance: NA
v_gene: TRBV28

CDR3nt: TGTGCCAGTAGTCCCTCCGGGATCGCTGAAGCTTTCTTT
CDR3aa: CASSPSGIAEAFF
j_gene: TRBJ1-1
d_gene: NA
abundance: NA
v_gene: TRBV19

CDR3nt: TGCAGCGTTACTACTTCGAGGGAGGGCCCTACGCAGTATTTT
CDR3aa: CSVTTSREGPTQYF
j_gene: TRBJ2-3
d_gene: TRBD2
abundance: NA
v_gene: TRBV29-1

CDR3nt: TGTGCCAGCAGTAACGACAGGGGGAACTACGAGCAGTACTTC
CDR3aa: CASSNDRGNYEQYF
j_gene: TRBJ2-7
d_gene: TRBD1
abundance: NA
v_gene: TRBV6-5

CDR3nt: TGCAGCGTCGTCTACGAGCAGTACTTC
CDR3aa: CSVVYEQYF
j_gene: TRBJ2-7
d_gene: NA
abundance: NA
v_gene: TRBV29-1

CDR3nt: TGCGCCAGCAGCCAAGAAGCGACTAGCGGGGGAACTGGTGAGCAGTTCTTC
CDR3aa: CASSQEATSGGTGEQFF
j_gene: TRBJ2-1
d_gene: TRBD2
abundance: NA
v_gene: TRBV4-1

CDR3nt: TGTGCCAGCAGTTTAGCGGGAGGGCCCCTCGAGCAGTACTTC
CDR3aa: CASSLAGGPLEQYF
j_gene: TRBJ2-7
d_gene: TRBD2
abundance: NA
v_gene: TRBV6-5

CDR3nt: TGTGCCAGCAGCCCAGGGGGCGCAACCAACACTGAAGCTTTCTTT
CDR3aa: CASSPGGATNTEAFF
j_gene: TRBJ1-1
d_gene: TRBD1
abundance: NA
v_gene: TRBV6-5

CDR3nt: TGTGCCAGCAGCGTAGCCGACAGGGTTAGAACTGGAAACACCATATATTTT
CDR3aa: CASSVADRVRTGNTIYF
j_gene: TRBJ1-3
d_gene: TRBD1
abundance: NA
v_gene: TRBV9

CDR3nt: TGCAGCGTCACTGGGGGGGTTATGACCTACACTGAAGCTTTCTTT
CDR3aa: CSVTGGVMTYTEAFF
j_gene: TRBJ1-1
d_gene: NA
abundance: NA
v_gene: TRBV29-1

CDR3nt: TGTGCCAGTAGCGGCCTAGGAGCCGGGGAGCTGTTTTTT
CDR3aa: CASSGLGAGELFF
j_gene: TRBJ2-2
d_gene: NA
abundance: NA
v_gene: TRBV19

CDR3nt: TGTGCCATCAGCGGGACAGGCAGGGGTCAGCCCCAGCATTTT
CDR3aa: CAISGTGRGQPQHF
j_gene: TRBJ1-5
d_gene: TRBD1
abundance: NA
v_gene: TRBV10-3

CDR3nt: TGTGCCATCAGACAGGACTATGGCTACACCTTC
CDR3aa: CAIRQDYGYTF
j_gene: TRBJ1-2
d_gene: NA
abundance: NA
v_gene: TRBV10-3

CDR3nt: TGTGCCAGCAGCCCCAGCGGACAGCCAACTAATGAAAAACTGTTTTTT
CDR3aa: CASSPSGQPTNEKLFF
j_gene: TRBJ1-4
d_gene: NA
abundance: NA
v_gene: TRBV9

CDR3nt: TGCGCCAGCAGCCAAGAGAGTCAGGGGGCCTACGAGCAGTACTTC
CDR3aa: CASSQESQGAYEQYF
j_gene: TRBJ2-7
d_gene: TRBD1
abundance: NA
v_gene: TRBV4-3

CDR3nt: TGTGCCAGCAGCACCCCTAAGACAGGGGGCGGCTACACCTTC
CDR3aa: CASSTPKTGGGYTF
j_gene: TRBJ1-2
d_gene: TRBD1
abundance: NA
v_gene: TRBV5-6

CDR3nt: TGTGCCAGCAGCGTTAGCGGCGAGCAGTACTTC
CDR3aa: CASSVSGEQYF
j_gene: TRBJ2-7
d_gene: NA
abundance: NA
v_gene: TRBV5-6

CDR3nt: TGTGCCAGCAGCTTACGAAGGACAGGGCTTCATCAGCCCCAGCATTTT
CDR3aa: CASSLRRTGLHQPQHF
j_gene: TRBJ1-5
d_gene: TRBD1
abundance: NA
v_gene: TRBV7-8

CDR3nt: TGCAGCCTCTTAAGGGGAGAGACCCAGTACTTC
CDR3aa: CSLLRGETQYF
j_gene: TRBJ2-5
d_gene: NA
abundance: NA
v_gene: TRBV29-1

CDR3nt: TGTGCCAGCAGCTTAGGAGGGAAAACCTACGAGCAGTACTTC
CDR3aa: CASSLGGKTYEQYF
j_gene: TRBJ2-7
d_gene: NA
abundance: NA
v_gene: TRBV7-2

CDR3nt: TGCGCCAGCAGCCAAGACCACTCCCCAGGGACTGGGGCCAACGTCCTGACTTTC
CDR3aa: CASSQDHSPGTGANVLTF
j_gene: TRBJ2-6
d_gene: NA
abundance: NA
v_gene: TRBV4-3

CDR3nt: TGCGCCAGCAGCTTGACAGTCATCACTGAAGCTTTCTTT
CDR3aa: CASSLTVITEAFF
j_gene: TRBJ1-1
d_gene: NA
abundance: NA
v_gene: TRBV5-1

CDR3nt: TGCGCCAGCAGTCAGGTCCGGCGGGAGCAGTACTTC
CDR3aa: CASSQVRREQYF
j_gene: TRBJ2-7
d_gene: NA
abundance: NA
v_gene: TRBV23-1

CDR3nt: TGTGCCAGCAGTTATACAGGAGACTACGAGCAGTACTTC
CDR3aa: CASSYTGDYEQYF
j_gene: TRBJ2-7
d_gene: NA
abundance: NA
v_gene: TRBV6-1

CDR3nt: TGTGCCAGCACCGCCGGACTCCTCACGAACACCGGGGAGCTGTTTTTT
CDR3aa: CASTAGLLTNTGELFF
j_gene: TRBJ2-2
d_gene: NA
abundance: NA
v_gene: TRBV27

CDR3nt: TGTGCCAGCAAACCTCCCCGGCGGGAGGTTACAGATACGCAGTATTTT
CDR3aa: CASKPPRREVTDTQYF
j_gene: TRBJ2-3
d_gene: TRBD2
abundance: NA
v_gene: TRBV2

CDR3nt: TGTGCCAGCAGCCCAGGGACTAGCAATGGGGAGACCCAGTACTTC
CDR3aa: CASSPGTSNGETQYF
j_gene: TRBJ2-5
d_gene: TRBD2
abundance: NA
v_gene: TRBV7-2

CDR3nt: TGTGCCAGCAGTCGACTGTATAGCTCCTACAATGAGCAGTTCTTC
CDR3aa: CASSRLYSSYNEQFF
j_gene: TRBJ2-1
d_gene: NA
abundance: NA
v_gene: TRBV28

CDR3nt: TGTGCCAGCAGCCTTACTACAAACAATGAGCAGTTCTTC
CDR3aa: CASSLTTNNEQFF
j_gene: TRBJ2-1
d_gene: NA
abundance: NA
v_gene: TRBV7-2

CDR3nt: TGTGCCAGTAGTTCCGGACTAGCCGCCGCAGAGCAGTACTTC
CDR3aa: CASSSGLAAAEQYF
j_gene: TRBJ2-7
d_gene: TRBD2
abundance: NA
v_gene: TRBV19

CDR3nt: TGTGCCAGCAGTTACTCCGACGGGAGGGGCTACACCTTC
CDR3aa: CASSYSDGRGYTF
j_gene: TRBJ1-2
d_gene: NA
abundance: NA
v_gene: TRBV6-5

CDR3nt: TGCGCCAGCAGTGACCCAGGACAGGGGACTTCCTACGAGCAGTACTTC
CDR3aa: CASSDPGQGTSYEQYF
j_gene: TRBJ2-7
d_gene: TRBD1
abundance: NA
v_gene: TRBV10-2

CDR3nt: TGTGCCAGCAGCTTAGCCTTCCTCGACAGGGTTCCGTACGAGCAGTACTTC
CDR3aa: CASSLAFLDRVPYEQYF
j_gene: TRBJ2-7
d_gene: TRBD1
abundance: NA
v_gene: TRBV7-9

CDR3nt: TGTGCCAGCAGCTCACTTCGGTCCTACGAGCAGTACTTC
CDR3aa: CASSSLRSYEQYF
j_gene: TRBJ2-7
d_gene: NA
abundance: NA
v_gene: TRBV7-6

CDR3nt: TGTGCCAGTTACGGGACATTCAACACCGGGGAGCTGTTTTTT
CDR3aa: CASYGTFNTGELFF
j_gene: TRBJ2-2
d_gene: NA
abundance: NA
v_gene: TRBV6-6

CDR3nt: TGTGCCAGCAGCTTAACGGGACACCTCACCTACGAGCAGTACTTC
CDR3aa: CASSLTGHLTYEQYF
j_gene: TRBJ2-7
d_gene: NA
abundance: NA
v_gene: TRBV7-2

CDR3nt: TGTGCCAGCAGCCAAGGACTAGCGGGAGAGGGGACCCAGTACTTC
CDR3aa: CASSQGLAGEGTQYF
j_gene: TRBJ2-5
d_gene: TRBD2
abundance: NA
v_gene: TRBV7-7

CDR3nt: TGTGCCAGCAGCCCTGGACTATTCTATGAGCAGTTCTTC
CDR3aa: CASSPGLFYEQFF
j_gene: TRBJ2-1
d_gene: NA
abundance: NA
v_gene: TRBV7-9

CDR3nt: TGTGCCAGCAGCTTTACCGGCGGAAGCTCCTATAATTCACCCCTCCACTTT
CDR3aa: CASSFTGGSSYNSPLHF
j_gene: TRBJ1-6
d_gene: NA
abundance: NA
v_gene: TRBV9

CDR3nt: TGTGCCAGCAGTGACGGCGGCATCGAAGCTTTCTTT
CDR3aa: CASSDGGIEAFF
j_gene: TRBJ1-1
d_gene: NA
abundance: NA
v_gene: TRBV6-4

CDR3nt: TGCGCCAGCAGCCAAGAGTTACAGGCAATCTATGGCTACACCTTC
CDR3aa: CASSQELQAIYGYTF
j_gene: TRBJ1-2
d_gene: NA
abundance: medium-sized
v_gene: TRBV4-3

CDR3nt: TGTGCCAGCAGAGGGACAACTGGAAACACCATATATTTT
CDR3aa: CASRGTTGNTIYF
j_gene: TRBJ1-3
d_gene: NA
abundance: NA
v_gene: TRBV11-2

CDR3nt: TGTGCCTGGAGTGTTAGGGGCCCACGGTTCTACGAGCAGTACTTC
CDR3aa: CAWSVRGPRFYEQYF
j_gene: TRBJ2-7
d_gene: NA
abundance: NA
v_gene: TRBV30

CDR3nt: TGTGCCAGCAGCGCCCGGGACAGGGGGAGTTATGGCTACACCTTC
CDR3aa: CASSARDRGSYGYTF
j_gene: TRBJ1-2
d_gene: TRBD1
abundance: NA
v_gene: TRBV7-2

CDR3nt: TGCGCCAGCAGAGAAGGACTAGCGGGAGTGTGGGGAGATACGCAGTATTTT
CDR3aa: CASREGLAGVWGDTQYF
j_gene: TRBJ2-3
d_gene: TRBD2
abundance: NA
v_gene: TRBV5-1

CDR3nt: TGTGCCTGGAGTGCGGGAGCCAAAAACATTCAGTACTTC
CDR3aa: CAWSAGAKNIQYF
j_gene: TRBJ2-4
d_gene: NA
abundance: NA
v_gene: TRBV30

CDR3nt: TGCAGCGCCCTCCTGACCAATCAGGGAACTGAAGCTTTCTTT
CDR3aa: CSALLTNQGTEAFF
j_gene: TRBJ1-1
d_gene: NA
abundance: NA
v_gene: TRBV29-1

CDR3nt: TGTGCCAGCAGTTTAGAACCGGGACAGGGTTACGAGCAGTACTTC
CDR3aa: CASSLEPGQGYEQYF
j_gene: TRBJ2-7
d_gene: TRBD1
abundance: NA
v_gene: TRBV28

CDR3nt: TGTGCCAGCAGCCCCGGACTAGCGGGAGCTGGAACCGGGGAGCTGTTTTTT
CDR3aa: CASSPGLAGAGTGELFF
j_gene: TRBJ2-2
d_gene: TRBD2
abundance: NA
v_gene: TRBV4-2

CDR3nt: TGCAGCGGAGCCGCTACAGGGCGGTTGGGCTACACCTTC
CDR3aa: CSGAATGRLGYTF
j_gene: TRBJ1-2
d_gene: NA
abundance: NA
v_gene: TRBV29-1

CDR3nt: TGCGCCAGCAGCCAAGATGCTGGGAGCTCTGGAAACACCATATATTTT
CDR3aa: CASSQDAGSSGNTIYF
j_gene: TRBJ1-3
d_gene: NA
abundance: medium-sized
v_gene: TRBV4-3

CDR3nt: TGTGCCAGCAGTTTTACAGGGAGGGTGGTTCAGCCCCAGCATTTT
CDR3aa: CASSFTGRVVQPQHF
j_gene: TRBJ1-5
d_gene: NA
abundance: NA
v_gene: TRBV28

CDR3nt: TGTGCCAGCAGCTCTATAGCGGAAAACAATGAGCAGTTCTTC
CDR3aa: CASSSIAENNEQFF
j_gene: TRBJ2-1
d_gene: NA
abundance: NA
v_gene: TRBV7-6

CDR3nt: TGTGCCAGCTCACCACCGACAGTGGAAACCTATGGCTACACCTTC
CDR3aa: CASSPPTVETYGYTF
j_gene: TRBJ1-2
d_gene: NA
abundance: NA
v_gene: TRBV18

CDR3nt: TGTGCCGGCCGACTAGCGGGGGGGCCCAACGAGCAGTTCTTC
CDR3aa: CAGRLAGGPNEQFF
j_gene: TRBJ2-1
d_gene: NA
abundance: NA
v_gene: TRBV21-1

CDR3nt: TGTGCCAGCTCTTCCGAGATGGGGGACAGGAACTATGGCTACACCTTC
CDR3aa: CASSSEMGDRNYGYTF
j_gene: TRBJ1-2
d_gene: TRBD1
abundance: NA
v_gene: TRBV18

CDR3nt: TGTGCCAGCAGTTTATCAGTAGCGGGAGGAGAGTACGAGCAGTACTTC
CDR3aa: CASSLSVAGGEYEQYF
j_gene: TRBJ2-7
d_gene: TRBD2
abundance: NA
v_gene: TRBV28